The 15 T cell receptor beta chains listed next were all sequenced from one sample in a study of cytomegalovirus exposure and HLA in healthy donors. The PCR ran on 60 Vbeta and 13 Jbeta primers. Assay used: immunoSEQ multiplex PCR; TCRdb lists only in-frame clones, some missing. The table records 150,000 to 200,000 clones, approximately 78% of them present only once. The specimen was PBMCs. The receptors were gathered from a woman in her forties or fifties in good health and CMV-seropositive.

CDR3: CSAGGWGGEQYF. DNA for the CDR3: TGCAGCGCTGGGGGGTGGGGCGGCGAGCAGTACTTC. The rearrangement links TRBV29-1 to TRBJ2-7; D is possibly TRBD2 (6 bases). V was pared by 7 bases and J by 6 bases, with 16 bases between. In germline, CDR1 is SQVTM, CDR2 ANQGSEA. The CDR3 runs 12 residues.

The chain carries TRBV5-1 and TRBJ2-5; TRBD1 is a possible D gene (6 bases). This CDR3 contains 15 residues. Germline CDR1 and CDR2: SGHRS and YFSETQ. The V and J ends lost 3 bases and 3 bases respectively, with 15 bases between them. CDR3 residues: CASSYGDTLKETQYF. The CDR3 DNA is TGCGCCAGCAGCTACGGGGACACCTTAAAAGAGACCCAGTACTTC.

This chain links TRBV5-6 with TRBJ2-3; D uncertain. From germline, CDR1 is SGHDT and CDR2 YYEEEE. V was clipped by 0 bases and J by 2 bases, with 10 bases between them. This CDR3 is built from 15 residues. CDR3 nucleotides: TGTGCCAGCAGCTTGGACAGTGGGTACACAGATACGCAGTATTTT. This codes for CASSLDSGYTDTQYF.

The J gene is TRBJ2-1, the V gene TRBV18; 8 nucleotides align to TRBD1. The CDR3 contains 14 residues. Germline V gene sequence: CDR1 KGHSH, CDR2 LQKENI. The J segment lost 10 bases and the V segment lost 2 bases, leaving 7 bases of the junction unmatched. CDR3 region: CASSPKPTGDEQFF. The CDR3 bases are TGTGCCAGCTCACCAAAGCCGACAGGGGACGAGCAGTTCTTC.

Written as DNA, the CDR3 is TGTGCCAGCAGCCTTGACCTGGGGGGGCCAAAAGAGACCCAGTACTTC. Its translation: CASSLDLGGPKETQYF. The rearrangement uses TRBV6-6 and TRBJ2-5; D perhaps matches TRBD2 (7 bases). This CDR3 is 16 amino acids long. Germline CDR1 reads MNHNY; CDR2 reads SVGAGI (reference sequence). The V and J ends lost 6 bases and 3 bases respectively, with 20 bases between them.

The chain employs TRBV2 and TRBJ1-4; D possibly corresponds to TRBD1 (5 bases). The CDR3 is 14 amino acids. With 2 bases removed from V and 7 bases from J, the gap between germline ends came to 11 bases. CDR1 and CDR2 (germline): SNHLY, FYNNEI. Here the CDR3 DNA reads TGTGCCAGCAGTGAAAGGGCAGGGCGTGAAAAACTGTTTTTT. It specifies CASSERAGREKLFF.

The CDR3 coding sequence is TGTGCCAGCAGTTCTAGCGTCGGTGGGGCCAACGTCCTGACTTTC. Protein product: CASSSSVGGANVLTF. The rearrangement uses TRBV6-5 and TRBJ2-6, with D possibly being TRBD2 (6 bases). V was pared by 4 bases and J by 3 bases, with 10 bases between. This CDR3 spans 15 amino acids. The germline V gene encodes CDR1 MNHEY and CDR2 SVGAGI.

This clone has just one count. The V call is TRBV2, the J call TRBJ2-7; 8 nucleotides align to TRBD2. CDR1 SNHLY and CDR2 FYNNEI come from the germline V gene. With V trimmed by 6 bases and J by 2 bases, 6 bases remained unmatched. CDR3 size: 14 residues. The CDR3, as DNA: TGTGCCAGCAGGAGTAGCGGGACCGCCTACGAGCAGTACTTC. Encoded protein: CASRSSGTAYEQYF.

The chain employs TRBV11-2 and TRBJ2-7; D might be TRBD2 (5 bases). The CDR3 covers 13 residues. Germline V lookup: CDR1 SGHAT, CDR2 FQNNGV. Trimming removed 5 bases at V and 3 bases at J, with 11 bases between. The CDR3 here is CASSPRVDYEQYF. The DNA of the CDR3 is TGTGCCAGCAGCCCGAGGGTCGACTACGAGCAGTACTTC.

The chain links TRBV14 to TRBJ2-2; D might be TRBD2 (5 bases). The CDR3 covers 16 residues. V gave up 4 bases and J gave up 6 bases, with 18 bases separating them. CDR1 is SGHDN and CDR2 is FVKESK in the germline V gene. CDR3 in amino acids: CASSLRRPSQPGELFF. DNA of the CDR3: TGTGCCAGCAGCCTACGGCGGCCTAGCCAACCCGGGGAGCTGTTTTTT.

The CDR3 sequence is CASSDTSDTQYF. CDR3 DNA sequence: TGTGCCAGCTCGGACACCTCAGATACGCAGTATTTT. The V gene is TRBV18, the J gene TRBJ2-3; TRBD1 is a possible D gene (5 bases). The V and J ends lost 6 bases and 4 bases respectively, with 8 bases between them. The CDR3 runs to 12 residues. Germline values: CDR1 KGHSH, CDR2 LQKENI.

This sequence joins TRBV11-2 and TRBJ2-7; D possibly corresponds to TRBD2 (6 bases). The germline CDR1 and CDR2 sequences are SGHAT and FQNNGV. This CDR3 contains 14 residues. With 5 bases removed from V and 6 bases from J, the gap between germline ends came to 17 bases. The CDR3 is CASSAGPVLVEQYF. CDR3 bases: TGTGCCAGCAGCGCGGGACCTGTTCTGGTCGAGCAGTACTTC.

The rearrangement links TRBV18 to TRBJ2-5; 10 bases are shared with TRBD2. CDR3 length: 15 residues. Germline CDR1 and CDR2: KGHSH and LQKENI. V was pared by 2 bases and J by 3 bases, with 3 bases of the junction left unmatched. CDR3 amino acids: CASSPSLAGEETQYF. Written as DNA, the CDR3 is TGTGCCAGCTCACCATCCCTAGCGGGGGAAGAGACCCAGTACTTC.

The chain links TRBV28 to TRBJ2-5; maybe TRBD1 (6 bases). The J call may be in error: the DNA end matches TRBJ2-7 better. The CDR3 has 15 amino acids. Germline lookup yields CDR1 MDHEN and CDR2 SYDVKM. The CDR3 region is CASSPIQGPRYEQYF. DNA for the CDR3: TGTGCCAGCAGTCCCATACAGGGACCACGTTACGAGCAGTACTTC.

In nucleotides, the CDR3 is TGTGCCAGCAGTACCGACAGGGAGGATCAGCCCCAGCATTTT. Its translation: CASSTDREDQPQHF. The rearrangement uses TRBV7-9 and TRBJ1-5; 7 bases are shared with TRBD1. V was clipped by 6 bases and J by 5 bases; unmatched bases: 7. This CDR3 has 14 amino acids. Germline V lookup: CDR1 SEHNR, CDR2 FQNEAQ (reference sequence). The entire variable domain, with the rest obtained from reference TRBV7-9 and TRBJ1-5, is as follows: DTGVSQNPRHKITKRGQNVTFRCDPISEHNRLYWYRQTLGQGPEFLTYFQNEAQLEKSRLLSDRFSAERPKGSFSTLEIQRTEQGDSAMYLCASSTDREDQPQHFGDGTRLSIL.